This T cell receptor beta chain appears in the sequencing data of a study of T cell repertoires in cytomegalovirus infection. Study in general: Public signatures in TCR beta pointed to CMV infection and matching HLA type. The study, taken as a whole, reports: It was HLA-C-restricted CMV-specific TCR beta clonotypes that dominated the response ex vivo. Carriers of CMV and the relevant HLA type were discriminated by public TCR beta frequency.

This clonotype turned up a few times. Its antigen is unknown. The CDR3 extends over 15 amino acids. V shed 1 base and J shed 10 bases, with 17 bases lying between them. The germline V gene has CDR1 SGHTA and CDR2 FQGNSA. MiXCR was run by TCRdb on the reads, yielding one entry per CDR3 protein. The top ten hold over 60% of the sample, which has more than 75,000 distinct CDR3 sequences, 25% to 30% seen once. The TCR originated in a human donor in good health (CMV status not recorded). Some clones in this sample may be carry-over from other donors' samples. Here the sequenced sample was CD8+ T cells from cultured PBMCs, taken from culture after CMV antigen stimulation. This chain links TRBV7-2 with TRBJ2-1; D perhaps matches TRBD1 (6 bases). CDR3 loop: CASSLEWGPQREQFF. CDR3 nucleotides: TGTGCCAGCAGCTTAGAATGGGGGCCCCAAAGAGAGCAGTTCTTC.